This entry lists 31 T cell receptor beta chains sequenced from one sample in a study of blood T cell repertoires in COVID-19. Clones were read by immunoSEQ multiplex PCR, and TCRdb kept only the in-frame ones, dropping some. The sample gives approximately 71,000 clones, 60% to 85% of which show up once; around 25% is in the top ten. The sequenced sample was peripheral blood. The receptors stem from a human donor in a cohort sampled during active COVID-19.

A single count supports this clone. The rearrangement links TRBV2 to TRBJ1-1; D is unresolved. Between the trimmed V and J ends, which lost 6 bases and 4 bases, there was a span of 15 bases. Germline CDR1 reads SNHLY; CDR2 reads FYNNEI. This CDR3 is 14 amino acids long. CDR3 coding DNA: TGTGCCAGCAGCACCGGAGGATTGGGCACTGAAGCTTTCTTT. This translates into CASSTGGLGTEAFF.

This clone was picked up one time. This sequence joins TRBV9 and TRBJ1-2; no clear D. The ends were cut back, 4 bases at V and 8 bases at J, with 15 bases in the middle. The CDR3 is 13 amino acids. CDR1 and CDR2 from the germline V gene are SGDLS and YYNGEE. CDR3 in DNA: TGTGCCAGCAGCCCCCCGGGGTATGGCGGCTACACCTTC. It specifies CASSPPGYGGYTF.

The chain combines TRBV30 with TRBJ1-2; 11 bases fit TRBD1. The CDR3 loop spans 13 amino acids. Unmatched junction bases numbered 5, after V lost 7 bases and J lost 4 bases. Germline V gene sequence: CDR1 GTSNPN, CDR2 SVGIG (reference sequence). CDR3 DNA sequence: TGTGCCTCCCGGACAGGGGGCACCTATGGCTACACCTTC. As protein: CASRTGGTYGYTF.

This chain uses TRBV6-1 with TRBJ2-3; TRBD1 might be the D (5 bases). V shed 2 bases and J shed 6 bases, with 12 bases lying between them. The germline gives CDR1 MNHNS, CDR2 SASEGT. The CDR3 spans 14 residues. Written as DNA, the CDR3 is TGTGCCAGCAGTGAACAGGGTCTGGGGGATACGCAGTATTTT. It yields the protein CASSEQGLGDTQYF.

This clone has only a few counts. V usage is TRBV7-9 and J usage is TRBJ1-4, with D possibly matching TRBD1 (5 bases). Trimming stripped 8 bases from V and 5 bases from J, with 18 bases between. The CDR3 loop spans 15 amino acids. CDR1 is SEHNR, CDR2 FQNEAQ, per germline (reference sequence). The CDR3 nucleotides read TGTGCCAGCGAAAAATGGGGCGCGGAAAATGAAAAACTGTTTTTT. It specifies CASEKWGAENEKLFF.

This clone was observed a handful of times. The gene calls are TRBV7-8 and TRBJ1-5, with 9 nucleotides matching TRBD1. The germline gives CDR1 SGHVS, CDR2 FQNEAQ. This CDR3 spans 15 amino acids. The J segment lost 3 bases and the V segment lost 3 bases, leaving 3 bases of the junction unmatched. The CDR3 region is CASSFGDRANQPQHF. Here the CDR3 DNA reads TGTGCCAGCAGCTTCGGGGACAGGGCCAATCAGCCCCAGCATTTT. Full variable domain (remainder filled in from reference TRBV7-8 and TRBJ1-5): GAGVSQSPRYKVAKRGQDVALRCDPISGHVSLFWYQQALGQGPEFLTYFQNEAQLDKSGLPSDRFFAERPEGSVSTLKIQRTQQEDSAVYLCASSFGDRANQPQHFGDGTRLSIL.

The rearrangement joins TRBV5-1 to TRBJ1-2, with D possibly TRBD1 on 5 matching bases. Germline assignment: CDR1 SGHRS and CDR2 YFSETQ. V shed 4 bases and J shed 4 bases, with 14 bases lying between them. The CDR3 is 14 amino acids. CDR3: CASSKGGEAYGYTF. The CDR3 DNA reads as TGCGCCAGCAGCAAGGGAGGGGAGGCCTATGGCTACACCTTC.

The chain links TRBV20-1 to TRBJ1-6; tentative D call: TRBD1 (6 bases). The CDR3 covers 13 residues. Germline V CDR1 and CDR2: DFQATT, SNEGSKA (reference sequence). V lost 3 bases to trimming and J lost 7 bases, with 10 bases between them. The CDR3 loop is CSASTGINSPLHF. CDR3 DNA sequence: TGCAGTGCTAGTACAGGGATCAATTCACCCCTCCACTTT.

The rearrangement joins TRBV6-5 to TRBJ1-2; no clear D. CDR1 and CDR2 (germline): MNHEY, SVGAGI. V lost 2 bases and J 1 base, leaving 8 bases between the germline ends. The length of the CDR3 is 14 residues. The CDR3 region has the DNA TGTGCCAGCAGTTACAGGGAGGATAACTATGGCTACACCTTC. This codes for CASSYREDNYGYTF.

The chain is built from TRBV4-3 and TRBJ1-4, with D unresolved. Per germline, CDR1 LGHNA and CDR2 YSLEER. Trimming removed 0 bases from V and 5 bases from J, with 10 bases in between. This CDR3 is built from 15 residues. The CDR3 spells CASSQEPQANEKLFF. The CDR3 DNA sequence: TGCGCCAGCAGCCAAGAACCTCAGGCCAATGAAAAACTGTTTTTT.

The chain recombines TRBV5-6 with TRBJ2-2, with D possibly TRBD2 on 6 matching bases. Trimming took 0 bases from V and 7 from J, leaving 16 bases between them. CDR1 SGHDT and CDR2 YYEEEE come from the germline V gene. The CDR3 sequence is 16 residues long. The CDR3 protein is CASSLAGGAVIGELFF. The CDR3 nucleotides read TGTGCCAGCAGCTTGGCCGGGGGAGCGGTAATCGGGGAGCTGTTTTTT.

The chain joins TRBV24-1 to TRBJ2-5; TRBD1 agrees at 7 bases. The CDR3 loop spans 16 amino acids. After removal of 0 bases from V and 4 bases from J, the junction contained 7 bases not matched to a gene. The germline V gene encodes CDR1 KGHDR and CDR2 SFDVKD. The CDR3 DNA is TGTGCCACCAGTGATTTGGACAGGGTCAAGGGAGAGACCCAGTACTTC. It encodes CATSDLDRVKGETQYF.

J is TRBJ1-2 and V is TRBV7-9; D is ambiguous. Per germline, CDR1 SEHNR and CDR2 FQNEAQ (reference sequence). V lost 5 bases and J lost 9, with 13 bases in between. The CDR3 sequence is 12 residues long. This CDR3 is CASSPEAPRYTF. DNA for the CDR3: TGTGCCAGCAGCCCAGAGGCCCCGCGCTACACCTTC.

The rearrangement uses TRBV2 and TRBJ1-6, with D unclear. The germline V gene encodes CDR1 SNHLY and CDR2 FYNNEI. This CDR3 comprises 15 residues. Trimming pared 3 bases from V and 8 bases from J, leaving 14 bases between. CDR3 region: CASSDRGGFDSPLHF. In DNA form, the CDR3 reads TGTGCCAGCAGTGACCGAGGTGGGTTCGATTCACCCCTCCACTTT.

This clone was counted a few times. The rearrangement links TRBV25-1 to TRBJ2-2, with 7 bases fitting TRBD1. The ends lost 5 bases at V and 7 bases at J; junction bases unmatched: 7. The CDR3 is 14 amino acids. Germline V lookup: CDR1 MGHDK, CDR2 SYGVNS. Written as DNA, the CDR3 is TGTGCCAGCAGTAGACAGGGACGGGTCGGGGAGCTGTTTTTT. Translation gives CASSRQGRVGELFF.

The V and J genes are TRBV5-1 and TRBJ2-1, with TRBD2 as a possible D gene (5 bases). From germline, CDR1 is SGHRS and CDR2 YFSETQ. The CDR3 contains 14 residues. The V gene lost 5 bases and the J gene lost 0 bases, with 9 bases spanning the gap. CDR3 loop: CASRGADSYNEQFF. The CDR3 bases are TGCGCCAGCAGGGGAGCGGACTCCTACAATGAGCAGTTCTTC.

The CDR3 DNA is TGTGCCAGCAGCTTCTCCGGGACAGGGGGTGGCGGGGAGCTGTTTTTT. Its translation is CASSFSGTGGGGELFF. The chain carries TRBV11-3 and TRBJ2-2, with 11 bases that match TRBD1. Germline V gene data show CDR1 as SGHNT and CDR2 as YENEEA. After removal of 3 bases from V and 7 bases from J, the junction contained 7 bases not matched to a gene. The CDR3 length is 16 residues.

This sequence joins TRBV6-2 or TRBV6-3 and TRBJ2-3; the match to TRBD2 covers 7 bases. This CDR3 region has 15 residues. Germline trimming cut 2 bases from V and 1 base from J; bases unmatched to any gene: 3. Germline loops: CDR1 MNHEY, CDR2 SVGEGT. The CDR3 bases are TGTGCCAGCAGTTACGGTCTAGCGGGCACAGATACGCAGTATTTT. It yields the protein CASSYGLAGTDTQYF.

The chain links TRBV29-1 to TRBJ1-2; 7 nucleotides line up with TRBD1. CDR3 length: 13 residues. After removal of 3 bases from V and 6 bases from J, the junction contained 7 bases not matched to a gene. Germline CDR1 SQVTM, CDR2 ANQGSEA. CDR3: CSVEEGAYDGYTF. The DNA of the CDR3 is TGCAGCGTTGAGGAGGGGGCTTACGATGGCTACACCTTC.

The genes are TRBV9 and TRBJ2-7; D gene ambiguous. The germline V gene has CDR1 SGDLS and CDR2 YYNGEE. CDR3 length equals 14 residues. Trimming removed 0 bases at V and 3 bases at J, with 10 bases between. CDR3 in amino acids: CASSVGAGLYEQYF. The CDR3 region has the DNA TGTGCCAGCAGCGTAGGGGCAGGCCTCTACGAGCAGTACTTC.

This rearrangement joins TRBV10-3 to TRBJ1-5, with TRBD1 identical over 8 bases. Germline assignment: CDR1 ENHRY and CDR2 SYGVKD. Trimming removed 4 bases from V and 7 bases from J; junction bases left unmatched: 6. This CDR3 contains 14 residues. The CDR3 protein is CAISAGQGEQPQHF. CDR3 nucleotide sequence: TGTGCCATCAGTGCTGGACAGGGAGAGCAGCCCCAGCATTTT.

This clone was seen once. This rearrangement joins TRBV5-1 to TRBJ1-1; TRBD1 matches 9 bases. The V gene end was trimmed by 3 bases and the J gene end by 5 bases; junction bases not matched to a gene: 5. The CDR3 covers 14 residues. From germline, CDR1 is SGHRS and CDR2 YFSETQ. CDR3 DNA: TGCGCCAGCAGCTCACAGGGGGCGAGAACTGAAGCTTTCTTT. Protein sequence: CASSSQGARTEAFF.

The V call is TRBV24-1, the J call TRBJ1-1; D is uncertain. CDR3 length equals 13 residues. Between the trimmed V and J ends, which lost 2 bases and 3 bases, there was a span of 6 bases. Germline V gene data show CDR1 as KGHDR and CDR2 as SFDVKD. CDR3 region: CATSDSFYTEAFF. For the CDR3, the DNA is TGTGCCACCAGTGATTCCTTTTACACTGAAGCTTTCTTT.

The V gene is TRBV27, the J gene TRBJ2-1; a possible D gene is TRBD2 (7 bases). The CDR3 totals 15 residues. From germline, CDR1 is MNHEY and CDR2 SMNVEV (reference sequence). The V and J ends lost 10 bases and 2 bases respectively, with 18 bases between them. The CDR3 DNA is TGTGCCATCTCTCGAGGGGGGAGGGCCTACAATGAGCAGTTCTTC. Translation: CAISRGGRAYNEQFF.

The chain joins TRBV7-2 to TRBJ2-7, with a tentative D call TRBD1 (6 bases). CDR1 SGHTA and CDR2 FQGNSA come from the germline V gene. V gave up 5 bases and J gave up 4 bases, with 15 bases separating them. CDR3 length equals 14 residues. The CDR3 DNA sequence: TGTGCCAGCAGCCCAGGGGACGGTAGTTACGAGCAGTACTTC. It encodes CASSPGDGSYEQYF.

The chain couples TRBV5-1 to TRBJ1-1, with TRBD1 matching 7 bases. Per germline, CDR1 SGHRS and CDR2 YFSETQ. The J segment lost 0 bases and the V segment lost 4 bases, leaving 9 bases of the junction unmatched. There are 16 residues in the CDR3. The CDR3 protein is CASSPGGRGMNTEAFF. In DNA, the CDR3 is TGCGCCAGCAGCCCCGGAGGCAGGGGGATGAACACTGAAGCTTTCTTT.

The chain couples TRBV6-5 to TRBJ1-1, with D possibly matching TRBD1 (6 bases). Per the germline V gene, CDR1 is MNHEY and CDR2 is SVGAGI. The CDR3 sequence is 13 residues long. The ends were cut back, 7 bases at V and 4 bases at J, with 13 bases in the middle. The CDR3 loop reads CASTKTQGTEAFF. As DNA, the CDR3 is TGTGCCAGCACCAAAACACAGGGCACTGAAGCTTTCTTT.

The rearrangement joins TRBV4-3 to TRBJ2-2; 8 positions agree with TRBD2. This CDR3 comprises 16 residues. CDR1 and CDR2 (germline): LGHNA, YSLEER. Trimming cost V 5 bases and J 1 base; bases outside gene matches: 6. The CDR3 DNA is TGCGCCAGCAGCTACGAGGCGGGAGGGAACACCGGGGAGCTGTTTTTT. Translating gives CASSYEAGGNTGELFF.

Written as DNA, the CDR3 is TGTGCCAGCAGCTTAGATAGGGCAGGGGGCACCACCGGGGAGCTGTTTTTT. Translated, it gives CASSLDRAGGTTGELFF. The gene calls are TRBV7-2 and TRBJ2-2, with TRBD1 matching over 8 bases. Germline CDR1 SGHTA, CDR2 FQGNSA. V shed 1 base, J shed 4 bases, and the junction held 8 bases outside the gene matches. This CDR3 region has 17 residues.

The chain employs TRBV28 and TRBJ2-7; 12 bases are a match to TRBD2. V dropped 8 bases and J dropped 2; count of bases not matched to a gene: 1. The germline gives CDR1 MDHEN, CDR2 SYDVKM. The CDR3 runs 13 residues. The CDR3 is CASRLAGAYEQYF. The CDR3 bases are TGTGCCAGCCGACTAGCGGGAGCCTACGAGCAGTACTTC.

The rearrangement links TRBV5-8 to TRBJ2-3; possibly TRBD2 for D (5 bases). The CDR3 covers 14 residues. CDR1 is SGHTS and CDR2 is YDEGEE in the germline V gene. Trimming removed 0 bases at V and 6 bases at J, with 11 bases between. This CDR3 reads CASSLGLASDTQYF. In nucleotides, the CDR3 is TGTGCCAGCAGCTTGGGATTAGCGTCTGATACGCAGTATTTT.